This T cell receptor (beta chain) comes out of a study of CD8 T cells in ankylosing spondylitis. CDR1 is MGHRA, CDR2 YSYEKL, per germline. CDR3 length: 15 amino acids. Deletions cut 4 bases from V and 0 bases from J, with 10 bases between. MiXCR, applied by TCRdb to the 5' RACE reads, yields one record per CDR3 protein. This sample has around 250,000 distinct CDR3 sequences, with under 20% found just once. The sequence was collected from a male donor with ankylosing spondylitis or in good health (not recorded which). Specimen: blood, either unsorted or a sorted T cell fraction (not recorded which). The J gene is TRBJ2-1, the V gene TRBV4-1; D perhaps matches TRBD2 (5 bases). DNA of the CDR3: TGCGCCAGCAGCCCGGACTGGAGCTCCTACAATGAGCAGTTCTTC. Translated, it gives CASSPDWSSYNEQFF.